This entry concerns a single T cell receptor (beta chain). Relative to the germline gene, one junction end is altered; a read error may explain this. This sample is part of a study of blood T cells in healthy people across ages. A second roughly 6 to 12 cycle PCR used barcoded and J-beta primers. All cDNA molecules were each tagged by a template-switch adaptor with 12 random nucleotides. CDR3-containing paired-end reads numbering at least 2.5 million came from each sample. Using its own MiXCR run on the 5' RACE reads, TCRdb lists one record per CDR3 protein. The sample holds around 820,000 distinct CDR3 sequences, roughly 25% seen once. The CDR3 runs 13 residues. The germline V gene encodes CDR1 DFQATT and CDR2 SNEGSKA (reference sequence). A further study also used this sample, focusing on T cells of mothers and their children. That paper states: Reverse transcription into cDNA received all extracted RNA, at roughly 1.6 ug per 15 ul.

The receptor was derived from a boy younger than 18 in good health. The rearrangement joins TRBV20-1 to TRBJ1-5, with a weak D call TRBD1 (6 bases). The sequencing input was blood. Written as DNA, the CDR3 is TGCAGTGCTAGAGGACAGGTCAATCAGCCCCTGCATTTT. Its protein is CSARGQVNQPLHF.